The 30 T cell receptor beta chains given below trace back to one sample, sequenced in a study of T cells in Graves' hyperthyroidism and ophthalmopathy. The investigators amplified TCR beta CDR3 regions from RNA transcripts. HTBI primers were used for first-round RT-PCR of the TCR CDR3. MiXCR was run by TCRdb on the multiplex PCR reads, yielding one entry per CDR3 protein. The data contain under 650,000 distinct CDR3 sequences, 16% of them seen just once; the ten biggest clones take up around 3.9%. Sequencing input: blood. These receptor sequences come from a woman aged 25 to 39 with Graves' hyperthyroidism.

This clonotype was detected many times. The chain recombines TRBV7-2 with TRBJ1-2; no clear D. Looked up from germline, CDR1 is SGHTA and CDR2 is FQGNSA. The CDR3 extends over 13 amino acids. Trimming cost V 2 bases and J 3 bases, with 7 bases left between them. The CDR3 DNA follows: TGTGCCAGCAGCTTAAGCTCCTACTATGGCTACACCTTC. It yields the protein CASSLSSYYGYTF.

The rearrangement joins TRBV4-3 to TRBJ2-1; 14 bases map to TRBD2. CDR3 size: 21 residues. The V and J ends lost 0 bases and 0 bases, in that order; junction bases with no gene match: 10. In germline, CDR1 is LGHNA, CDR2 YSLEER. CDR3: CASSQDGLGLAGASSYNEQFF. The CDR3 DNA reads as TGCGCCAGCAGCCAAGATGGCCTGGGACTAGCGGGAGCCAGCTCCTACAATGAGCAGTTCTTC.

About this clonotype: A much larger clone lies a single base off, so this may be a read error. The final CDR3 position lacks the conserved phenylalanine or tryptophan, pointing to a likely read error. The chain couples TRBV5-1 to TRBJ2-3, with 11 bases that match TRBD2. Trimming removed 3 bases from V and 5 bases from J; junction bases left unmatched: 5. The CDR3 covers 15 residues. Germline V gene lookup returns CDR1 SGHRS and CDR2 YFSETQ. This CDR3 is CASSSSTSGIDTQYL. The DNA for the CDR3 is TGCGCCAGCAGCTCGTCGACTAGCGGGATAGATACGCAGTATCTT.

This clonotype was found a few times. The J gene is TRBJ1-5, the V gene TRBV29-1; D uncertain. Looked up from germline, CDR1 is SQVTM and CDR2 is ANQGSEA. This CDR3 has 13 amino acids. V gave up 7 bases and J gave up 5 bases, with 15 bases separating them. This CDR3 is CSAGPALDQPQHF. For the CDR3, the DNA is TGCAGCGCCGGACCAGCCTTAGATCAGCCCCAGCATTTT.

This clonotype was recorded many times. The chain couples TRBV30 to TRBJ1-2, with a possible D match to TRBD1 (5 bases). V lost 2 bases and J 8 bases, leaving 15 bases between the germline ends. Germline assignment: CDR1 GTSNPN and CDR2 SVGIG (reference sequence). CDR3 length: 13 amino acids. The CDR3 DNA reads TGTGCCTGGAGTTTCAGGGTGATGCGGGGCTACACCTTC. It yields the protein CAWSFRVMRGYTF.

With respect to this clonotype: A far larger clone is a single base away, which makes a read error likely. This chain connects TRBV11-2 to TRBJ2-6, with D possibly matching TRBD2 (7 bases). CDR1 and CDR2 (germline): SGHAT, FQNNGV. This CDR3 comprises 15 residues. The CDR3 bases are TGTGCCAGCAACTTAGGGGGGGCCGGGGCCAACGTCCTGACTTTC. This codes for CASNLGGAGANVLTF.

The gene calls are TRBV12-3 or TRBV12-4 and TRBJ2-1; D gene uncertain. The CDR3 runs to 14 residues. The V and J ends lost 3 bases and 9 bases respectively, with 15 bases between them. The CDR3 reads CASSFNGPPGEQFF. The CDR3 DNA sequence: TGTGCCAGCAGTTTCAATGGGCCACCGGGTGAGCAGTTCTTC.

This clonotype was seen ten or more times. This sequence joins TRBV7-3 and TRBJ2-1; 7 bases map to TRBD2. J gave up 4 bases and V 6 bases, and 6 bases lay outside the gene matches. In germline, CDR1 is SGHTA, CDR2 FQGTGA. There are 14 residues in the CDR3. CDR3: CASSPSGIYNEQFF. In DNA, the CDR3 is TGTGCCAGCAGTCCCAGCGGGATTTACAATGAGCAGTTCTTC.

Concerning this clonotype: This may arise from a read error, as a much more abundant clone is one base away. CDR3 coding DNA: TGTGCCAGCGGGAGGGCCCCCACAGATACGCAGTATTTT. Amino acid sequence: CASGRAPTDTQYF. This chain uses TRBV12-3 or TRBV12-4 with TRBJ2-3; 7 nucleotides line up with TRBD2. The V and J ends lost 8 bases and 2 bases, in that order; junction bases with no gene match: 4. This CDR3 comprises 13 residues.

This clonotype was detected only a few times. The DNA for the CDR3 is TGCAGTGCTAAAGACAGGCCGGGCAGCTATGGCTACACCTTC. Its protein is CSAKDRPGSYGYTF. The V and J genes are TRBV20-1 and TRBJ1-2, with D possibly TRBD1 on 6 matching bases. Germline assignment: CDR1 DFQATT and CDR2 SNEGSKA (reference sequence). The CDR3 consists of 14 residues. V dropped 4 bases and J dropped 4 bases, with 16 bases sitting between them.

This clonotype has ten or more counts. The V call is TRBV20-1, the J call TRBJ2-1, with D possibly TRBD2 on 5 matching bases. Germline V gives CDR1 DFQATT, CDR2 SNEGSKA (reference sequence). The V and J ends lost 0 bases and 1 base respectively, with 16 bases between them. This CDR3 is 17 amino acids long. Here the CDR3 reads CSARDWTGEESYNEQFF. For the CDR3, the DNA is TGCAGTGCTAGAGATTGGACTGGGGAAGAGTCCTACAATGAGCAGTTCTTC.

The chain joins TRBV4-1 to TRBJ1-4; D possibly corresponds to TRBD1 (6 bases). The CDR3 is 17 residues long. Germline CDR1 is MGHRA and CDR2 is YSYEKL. The ends were cut back, 2 bases at V and 0 bases at J, with 13 bases in the middle. The CDR3: CASSQLGGGSTNEKLFF. CDR3 nucleotide sequence: TGCGCCAGCAGCCAATTAGGGGGGGGATCAACTAATGAAAAACTGTTTTTT.

This clonotype was found many times. This chain joins TRBV5-1 and TRBJ1-1; no firm D call. Germline assignment: CDR1 SGHRS and CDR2 YFSETQ. The CDR3 loop spans 13 amino acids. The germline V and J ends were trimmed by 2 bases and 3 bases, with 8 bases remaining between them. As DNA, the CDR3 is TGCGCCAGCAGCTTTACAGAGTACACTGAAGCTTTCTTT. Translation gives CASSFTEYTEAFF.

The chain uses TRBV6-1 and TRBJ1-5; perhaps TRBD1 as D (5 bases). CDR3 size: 15 residues. V was pared by 5 bases and J by 5 bases, with 16 bases between. CDR1 and CDR2 from the germline V gene are MNHNS and SASEGT. The CDR3 sequence: CASSRGRLGYQPQHF. The DNA of the CDR3 is TGTGCCAGCAGTAGGGGACGTTTGGGTTATCAGCCCCAGCATTTT.

The CDR3 loop is CASSPAWGPYEQYF. CDR3 sequence (DNA): TGTGCCAGCAGCCCCGCATGGGGCCCCTACGAGCAGTACTTC. This sequence joins TRBV3-1 and TRBJ2-7, with a tentative D call TRBD1 (5 bases). Germline CDR1 LGHDT, CDR2 YNNKEL (reference sequence). The V and J ends lost 4 bases and 2 bases respectively, with 12 bases between them. The CDR3 sequence is 14 residues long.

This chain links TRBV15 with TRBJ2-1; the match to TRBD2 covers 8 bases. V gave up 1 base and J gave up 7 bases; unmatched junction bases: 9. The CDR3 loop spans 16 amino acids. Germline V gives CDR1 LNHNV, CDR2 YYDKDF (reference sequence). DNA for the CDR3: TGTGCCACCAGCAGAGGACCAGCGGGAGTGGGGAATGAGCAGTTCTTC. Amino acid sequence: CATSRGPAGVGNEQFF.

This clonotype was seen only a few times. Since a much larger clone is just one base distant, this may be a read error. The chain has TRBV7-2 and TRBJ2-3; 7 bases fit TRBD1. The V gene's germline CDR1 is SGHTA and CDR2 FQGNSA. The J segment lost 5 bases and the V segment lost 11 bases, leaving 13 bases of the junction unmatched. This CDR3 is 14 amino acids long. The DNA of the CDR3 is TGTGCCGGCCACAAAGACAGGGTCGGAGATACGCAGTATTTT. Translated: CAGHKDRVGDTQYF.

The CDR3 DNA sequence: TGTGCCAGCAGCTTACGGCAGGCAGATACGCAGTATTTT. It yields the protein CASSLRQADTQYF. The chain recombines TRBV7-2 with TRBJ2-3, with D unclear. Germline V lookup: CDR1 SGHTA, CDR2 FQGNSA. The CDR3 covers 13 residues. The V end lost 2 bases, the J end lost 4 bases, and 7 bases lay between the germline ends.

This clonotype has more than one count but fewer than ten. This chain uses TRBV12-3 or TRBV12-4 with TRBJ1-5; D remains ambiguous. The CDR3 runs to 14 residues. Trimming pared 6 bases from V and 6 bases from J, leaving 15 bases between. CDR3 loop: CASRGFDPGQPQHF. CDR3 bases: TGTGCCAGCAGGGGGTTCGATCCAGGTCAGCCCCAGCATTTT.

This chain connects TRBV19 to TRBJ2-3; TRBD2 matches 8 bases. Germline trimming cut 5 bases from V and 4 bases from J; bases unmatched to any gene: 14. There are 17 residues in the CDR3. CDR1 and CDR2 (germline): LNHDA, SQIVND (reference sequence). CDR3 in DNA: TGTGCCAGTAGTCCTCTTCGGGGCGGGAGGTCGGCAGATACGCAGTATTTT. Protein: CASSPLRGGRSADTQYF.

J is TRBJ2-7 and V is TRBV30; possible D gene TRBD1, 5 bases. Deletions cut 1 base from V and 5 bases from J, with 12 bases between. CDR1 and CDR2 from the germline V gene are GTSNPN and SVGIG (reference sequence). The CDR3 totals 13 residues. CDR3 nucleotides: TGTGCCTGGAGTGAGGGGAATATCCACGAGCAGTACTTC. It encodes CAWSEGNIHEQYF. The full variable domain, completed using reference TRBV30 and TRBJ2-7, is SQTIHQWPATLVQPVGSPLSLECTVEGTSNPNLYWYRQAAGRGLQLLFYSVGIGQISSEVPQNLSASRPQDRQFILSSKKLLLSDSGFYLCAWSEGNIHEQYFGPGTRLTVT.

This clonotype was counted a few times. A much larger clonotype is one base distant, so this may be a read error. The gene calls are TRBV6-2 or TRBV6-3 and TRBJ2-3; D is unresolved. There are 12 residues in the CDR3. Per germline, CDR1 MNHEY and CDR2 SVGEGT. Trimming pared 6 bases from V and 2 bases from J, leaving 6 bases between. CDR3 coding DNA: TGTGCCAGCAGGTACACCACAGATACGCAGTATTTT. Its protein product is CASRYTTDTQYF.

This clonotype was recorded many times. The chain is built from TRBV3-1 and TRBJ1-1; D is unclear. Germline lookup yields CDR1 LGHDT and CDR2 YNNKEL (reference sequence). There are 11 residues in the CDR3. V dropped 9 bases and J dropped 1 base, with 6 bases sitting between them. CDR3 nucleotides: TGTGCCAGAGGTAAGAACACTGAAGCTTTCTTT. Encoded protein: CARGKNTEAFF.

Ten or more counts support this clonotype. The chain couples TRBV28 to TRBJ1-2; D not resolved. The CDR3 has 14 amino acids. V was trimmed by 6 bases and J by 2 bases, leaving 13 bases between them. Germline V gene lookup returns CDR1 MDHEN and CDR2 SYDVKM. CDR3 in amino acids: CASRSRTGNYGYTF. The CDR3 DNA reads TGTGCCAGCAGAAGCCGGACGGGAAACTATGGCTACACCTTC.

This sequence joins TRBV5-1 and TRBJ2-7; TRBD2 matches at 11 bases. V lost 0 bases and J lost 1; bases outside the gene matches: 9. The V gene's germline CDR1 is SGHRS and CDR2 YFSETQ. The CDR3 is made up of 18 amino acids. CDR3 nucleotides: TGCGCCAGCAGCTTGGATTCGGCGCTAGCGGGAGGATCCTACGAGCAGTACTTC. Protein sequence: CASSLDSALAGGSYEQYF.

This clonotype appeared many times. The V gene is TRBV7-6, the J gene TRBJ2-2; 8 bases are a match to TRBD2. Germline V gene lookup returns CDR1 SGHVS and CDR2 FNYEAQ. The CDR3 sequence is 14 residues long. V dropped 1 base and J dropped 7; count of bases not matched to a gene: 2. CDR3 DNA: TGTGCCAGCAGCTTAGGGGGACTAGTCGGGGAGCTGTTTTTT. It yields the protein CASSLGGLVGELFF.

This clonotype has ten or more counts. In nucleotides, the CDR3 is TGTGCCAGCAGCCTACCGAATTCACCCCTCCACTTT. Amino acid sequence: CASSLPNSPLHF. The gene calls are TRBV27 and TRBJ1-6; D remains unclear. This CDR3 is built from 12 residues. Germline assignment: CDR1 MNHEY and CDR2 SMNVEV (reference sequence). The V end was cut by 6 bases, the J end by 7 bases, with 7 bases between.

V is TRBV2 and J is TRBJ1-2, with 7 bases matching TRBD1. V was clipped by 4 bases and J by 2 bases; unmatched bases: 7. The germline V gene has CDR1 SNHLY and CDR2 FYNNEI. This CDR3 is built from 15 residues. The CDR3 DNA follows: TGTGCCAGCAGTGCTCGACAGGGTTTAAACTATGGCTACACCTTC. This sequence encodes CASSARQGLNYGYTF.

The rearrangement links TRBV24-1 to TRBJ1-2; TRBD1 matches at 9 bases. From germline, CDR1 is KGHDR and CDR2 SFDVKD. The CDR3 runs 13 residues. With V trimmed by 8 bases and J by 5 bases, 5 bases remained unmatched. The DNA for the CDR3 is TGTGCCACCAACCCGGGACAGGGATATGGCTACACCTTC. Its protein is CATNPGQGYGYTF.

This clonotype occurred a few times. The genes are TRBV27 and TRBJ2-2, with D uncertain. The V and J ends lost 6 bases and 3 bases respectively, with 17 bases between them. CDR1 is MNHEY, CDR2 SMNVEV, per germline (reference sequence). The CDR3 sequence is 16 residues long. In DNA, the CDR3 is TGTGCCAGCAGCAATGGGTGGGGTACGGACACCGGGGAGCTGTTTTTT. This translates into CASSNGWGTDTGELFF.